Below, 30 T cell receptor beta chains from the same sample are listed, as sequenced in a study of T cells after yellow fever vaccination. TCRdb processed the 5' RACE reads anew with MiXCR; each CDR3 protein has one entry. The sample yields some 670,000 distinct CDR3 sequences, about 12% seen once. The sample was PBMCs, taken on the day of the yellow fever booster vaccination. The receptor source for this set is a young man who received the YFV17D yellow fever vaccine.

The chain recombines TRBV20-1 with TRBJ1-1, with TRBD1 identical over 7 bases. The V segment lost 8 bases and the J segment 3 bases; nucleotides outside the gene matches: 6. The CDR3 extends over 12 amino acids. Germline loops: CDR1 DFQATT, CDR2 SNEGSKA (reference sequence). This CDR3 is CSTRQGDTEAFF. The CDR3, as DNA: TGCAGTACTCGACAGGGTGACACTGAAGCTTTCTTT.

This clonotype was observed a handful of times. The chain joins TRBV28 to TRBJ2-1; 9 positions match TRBD2. The CDR3 is 16 amino acids. V lost 3 bases to trimming and J lost 3 bases; unmatched junction nucleotides: 6. Looked up from germline, CDR1 is MDHEN and CDR2 is SYDVKM. CDR3 DNA: TGTGCCAGCAGTTTTGGCGGGAGGGCCGGCTACAATGAGCAGTTCTTC. Protein: CASSFGGRAGYNEQFF.

In its sample, this clonotype was seen a few times. CDR3 amino acids: CASSGTPYNEQFF. CDR3 coding DNA: TGTGCCAGCTCAGGGACACCCTACAATGAGCAGTTCTTC. This sequence joins TRBV5-5 and TRBJ2-1, with D perhaps matching TRBD1 (6 bases). Germline CDR1 is SGHKS and CDR2 is YYEKEE (reference sequence). The CDR3 has 13 amino acids. The V gene lost 7 bases and the J gene lost 2 bases, with 10 bases spanning the gap.

The chain combines TRBV9 with TRBJ2-2; D is undetermined. V was cut by 3 bases and J by 2 bases, with 8 bases left in between. CDR3 size: 14 residues. Per germline, CDR1 SGDLS and CDR2 YYNGEE. CDR3 nucleotides: TGTGCCAGCAGCGAGAGTACAAACACCGGGGAGCTGTTTTTT. Amino acid sequence: CASSESTNTGELFF.

CDR3 loop: CASSLSRTSGFTDTQYF. The CDR3 coding sequence is TGCGCCAGCAGCCTAAGCCGGACTAGCGGGTTCACAGATACGCAGTATTTT. J is TRBJ2-3 and V is TRBV5-1, with TRBD2 matching 11 bases. Germline V lookup: CDR1 SGHRS, CDR2 YFSETQ. The V and J ends lost 4 bases and 2 bases, in that order; junction bases with no gene match: 9. This CDR3 contains 17 residues. Filled out from reference TRBV5-1 and TRBJ2-3, the complete variable domain reads KAGVTQTPRYLIKTRGQQVTLSCSPISGHRSVSWYQQTPGQGLQFLFEYFSETQRNKGNFPGRFSGRQFSNSRSEMNVSTLELGDSALYLCASSLSRTSGFTDTQYFGPGTRLTVL.

The V and J genes are TRBV7-8 and TRBJ1-2; no reliable D call. Germline V lookup: CDR1 SGHVS, CDR2 FQNEAQ. Trimming left V 8 bases short and J 3 bases short, with 16 bases between. This CDR3 is 14 amino acids long. CDR3 in amino acids: CASGRSRWDYGYTF. The CDR3 DNA is TGTGCCAGCGGCAGATCGAGGTGGGACTATGGCTACACCTTC.

This clonotype was observed at least ten times. The V and J genes are TRBV11-2 and TRBJ2-7; a possible D gene is TRBD1 (5 bases). This CDR3 has 13 residues. V was cut by 4 bases and J by 6 bases, with 13 bases left in between. Germline-derived CDR1 and CDR2 are SGHAT and FQNNGV. The CDR3 nucleotides read TGTGCCAGCAGCTCGCAGGGAACGGGCGAGCAGTACTTC. Translating gives CASSSQGTGEQYF.

The chain has TRBV7-2 and TRBJ2-3; a weak D match, TRBD2 (6 bases). Germline V CDR1 and CDR2: SGHTA, FQGNSA. The CDR3 covers 15 residues. V dropped 5 bases and J dropped 1 base, with 13 bases sitting between them. The DNA of the CDR3 is TGTGCCAGCAGCGCCGCTAGCGCACGCACAGATACGCAGTATTTT. Protein sequence: CASSAASARTDTQYF.

This clonotype was counted only a few times. V gene TRBV6-5 combines with J gene TRBJ1-1, with D possibly being TRBD1 (5 bases). This CDR3 has 13 residues. The V end was cut by 7 bases, the J end by 3 bases, with 12 bases between. Germline V CDR1 and CDR2: MNHEY, SVGAGI. The CDR3 DNA reads TGTGCCAGCATTTTAGACAGTTACACTGAAGCTTTCTTT. This sequence encodes CASILDSYTEAFF.

This clonotype turned up a few times. The chain has TRBV11-2 and TRBJ2-1; TRBD1 agrees at 9 bases. The CDR3 loop spans 14 amino acids. CDR1 is SGHAT, CDR2 FQNNGV, per germline. The ends lost 3 bases at V and 9 bases at J; junction bases unmatched: 6. CDR3: CASSFRDRVSEQFF. CDR3 nucleotides: TGTGCCAGCAGCTTCCGGGACAGGGTCAGTGAGCAGTTCTTC.

This clonotype came up a few times. V and J are TRBV20-1 and TRBJ1-5; D not certain. The CDR3 consists of 17 residues. V lost 1 base and J 2 bases, leaving 18 bases between the germline ends. Germline V gives CDR1 DFQATT, CDR2 SNEGSKA (reference sequence). The CDR3 spells CSARAVLGSRGNQPQHF. CDR3 nucleotides: TGCAGTGCTAGAGCAGTATTAGGCAGTCGAGGCAATCAGCCCCAGCATTTT.

Many counts were recorded for this clonotype. V is TRBV29-1 and J is TRBJ1-5; weak D call: TRBD1 (6 bases). There are 13 residues in the CDR3. The V end was cut by 3 bases, the J end by 4 bases, with 10 bases between. The germline V gene has CDR1 SQVTM and CDR2 ANQGSEA. CDR3 in amino acids: CSVEEDRNQPQHF. Here the CDR3 DNA reads TGCAGCGTTGAGGAGGACAGAAATCAGCCCCAGCATTTT.

This chain links TRBV7-9 with TRBJ2-7, with D hard to call. Germline V CDR1 and CDR2: SEHNR, FQNEAQ (reference sequence). V was shortened by 5 bases and J by 2 bases, with 19 bases between the two germline ends. The CDR3 sequence is 16 residues long. The CDR3 nucleotides are TGTGCCAGCAGCCGAGCCCCCGGGCCCCTCCCCTACGAGCAGTACTTC. Translation gives CASSRAPGPLPYEQYF.

The chain combines TRBV5-4 with TRBJ1-1; D is uncertain. From germline, CDR1 is SGHNT and CDR2 YYREEE (reference sequence). Trimming shortened V by 3 bases and J by 3 bases, and 15 bases separated the two germline ends. This CDR3 has 15 amino acids. CDR3 residues: CASSSAGLADTEAFF. DNA for the CDR3: TGTGCCAGCAGCTCTGCGGGCTTGGCAGACACTGAAGCTTTCTTT.

This chain uses TRBV15 with TRBJ2-1; 7 bases match TRBD1. Germline assignment: CDR1 LNHNV and CDR2 YYDKDF (reference sequence). The trim removed 3 bases at V and 7 bases at J, leaving 9 bases unmatched. This CDR3 has 15 residues. The CDR3 DNA is TGTGCCACCAGCAGGGGACAGCCGCCAAGAAATGAGCAGTTCTTC. Amino acid sequence: CATSRGQPPRNEQFF. Together with reference TRBV15 and TRBJ2-1, the CDR3 gives the full variable domain: DAMVIQNPRYQVTQFGKPVTLSCSQTLNHNVMYWYQQKSSQAPKLLFHYYDKDFNNEADTPDNFQSRRPNTSFCFLDIRSPGLGDTAMYLCATSRGQPPRNEQFFGPGTRLTVL.

Only a few counts were recorded for this clonotype. This sequence joins TRBV5-5 and TRBJ2-3, with D maybe TRBD1 (6 bases). The CDR3 extends over 15 amino acids. Germline CDR1 SGHKS, CDR2 YYEKEE (reference sequence). V dropped 2 bases and J dropped 4 bases, with 14 bases sitting between them. CDR3 nucleotides: TGTGCCAGCAGCTTTACAGGGAGTCCCGCAGATACGCAGTATTTT. Its protein is CASSFTGSPADTQYF.

This clonotype was counted only a few times. This chain links TRBV29-1 with TRBJ2-7; weak D call: TRBD1 (7 bases). There are 15 residues in the CDR3. V lost 6 bases, J lost 3 bases, and 21 bases lay in between. In germline, CDR1 is SQVTM, CDR2 ANQGSEA. The DNA of the CDR3 is TGCAGCGTCGCGGGACAGCCACAGGGTATCTACGAGCAGTACTTC. Its protein is CSVAGQPQGIYEQYF.

This clonotype was detected a few times. The rearrangement links TRBV5-4 to TRBJ2-3; 7 positions match TRBD2. Germline V gives CDR1 SGHNT, CDR2 YYREEE (reference sequence). The V and J ends lost 7 bases and 2 bases, in that order; junction bases with no gene match: 16. The length of the CDR3 is 17 residues. For the CDR3, the DNA is TGTGCCAGCTCTTTGGGGGGGAGTAGCGACTACACAGATACGCAGTATTTT. Translating gives CASSLGGSSDYTDTQYF.

This clonotype was observed a few times. This chain uses TRBV6-1 with TRBJ1-5; 7 nucleotides agree with TRBD1. From germline, CDR1 is MNHNS and CDR2 SASEGT. CDR3 length equals 15 residues. The V gene end was trimmed by 5 bases and the J gene end by 2 bases; junction bases not matched to a gene: 6. The CDR3 is CASSRDRAGNQPQHF. The CDR3 nucleotides read TGTGCCAGCAGTCGAGACAGGGCGGGCAATCAGCCCCAGCATTTT.

This chain joins TRBV12-3 or TRBV12-4 and TRBJ2-4; D may correspond to TRBD1 or TRBD2 (5 bases each). The CDR3 loop spans 13 amino acids. V lost 5 bases to trimming and J lost 7 bases, with 12 bases between them. As DNA, the CDR3 is TGTGCCAGCAGTAAAGGGGAGATCAACATTCAGTACTTC. Its protein product is CASSKGEINIQYF.

The chain has TRBV4-2 and TRBJ2-7; TRBD2 matches at 10 bases. Trimming at V came to 8 bases and at J to 0 bases, leaving 22 bases not matched to a gene. The CDR3 is 20 residues long. Germline assignment: CDR1 LGHNA and CDR2 YNFKEQ. The CDR3 coding sequence is TGTGCCAGCCGTTCCCCGGGACTAGCGTTCGGTGAGGGGAGCTCCTACGAGCAGTACTTC. This sequence encodes CASRSPGLAFGEGSSYEQYF.

The chain combines TRBV7-2 with TRBJ2-2; possibly TRBD2 for D (6 bases). This CDR3 comprises 15 residues. Trimming cost V 6 bases and J 1 base, with 12 bases left between them. Germline V gives CDR1 SGHTA, CDR2 FQGNSA. CDR3 region: CASRTGTLNTGELFF. DNA for the CDR3: TGTGCCAGCAGAACCGGGACTCTGAACACCGGGGAGCTGTTTTTT.

This clonotype was detected only a few times. The V call is TRBV18, the J call TRBJ2-7, with D tentatively TRBD2 (5 bases). Germline CDR1 and CDR2: KGHSH and LQKENI. This CDR3 comprises 16 residues. V lost 3 bases and J lost 3, with 18 bases in between. This chain's CDR3 is CASSPRVAIRRYEQYF. CDR3 nucleotides: TGTGCCAGCTCACCGCGGGTTGCTATAAGGCGCTACGAGCAGTACTTC.

The chain recombines TRBV12-3 or TRBV12-4 with TRBJ2-4; 7 nucleotides line up with TRBD2. This CDR3 region has 15 residues. Losses at the gene ends were 6 bases for V and 6 bases for J; bases not matched to a gene: 11. Written as DNA, the CDR3 is TGTGCCAGCAGCCGGTCGGGCGGGAGCTCAAACATTCAGTACTTC. Its protein product is CASSRSGGSSNIQYF.

This clonotype was detected only a few times. The V and J genes are TRBV18 and TRBJ1-6; 10 bases fit TRBD1. This CDR3 has 17 residues. Trimming cost V 3 bases and J 6 bases; bases outside gene matches: 8. The germline CDR1 and CDR2 sequences are KGHSH and LQKENI. CDR3 in DNA: TGTGCCAGCTCACCGACCGGGACAGGGGACCCTAATTCACCCCTCCACTTT. Translating gives CASSPTGTGDPNSPLHF.

In this sample, this clonotype turned up a few times. The chain couples TRBV27 to TRBJ2-7; D gene ambiguous. Looked up from germline, CDR1 is MNHEY and CDR2 is SMNVEV (reference sequence). The CDR3 is 15 amino acids. The V and J ends lost 2 bases and 3 bases respectively, with 14 bases between them. As DNA, the CDR3 is TGTGCCAGCAGTTTAACCCCTCGAAAGGACTACGAGCAGTACTTC. Translated, it gives CASSLTPRKDYEQYF.

This clonotype was detected many times. One end of the junction varies from germline; a read error may be responsible. The rearrangement joins TRBV7-7 to TRBJ2-1; D is perhaps TRBD1 (6 bases). This CDR3 is built from 13 residues. The germline CDR1 and CDR2 sequences are SSHAT and FNYEAQ (reference sequence). In DNA form, the CDR3 reads TGTGCTAGCAGCTTAGTAGGGGGCAATGAGCAGTTCTTC. It codes for CASSLVGGNEQFF.

In its sample, this clonotype was seen a few times. J is TRBJ2-1 and V is TRBV5-1; 9 bases are a match to TRBD2. Germline values: CDR1 SGHRS, CDR2 YFSETQ. The length of the CDR3 is 16 residues. The trim removed 0 bases at V and 3 bases at J, leaving 4 bases unmatched. CDR3 amino acids: CASSLAKTSGYNEQFF. CDR3 DNA: TGCGCCAGCAGCTTGGCAAAGACTAGCGGCTACAATGAGCAGTTCTTC.

V is TRBV5-1 and J is TRBJ2-5; the D gene is possibly TRBD1 (5 bases). In germline, CDR1 is SGHRS, CDR2 YFSETQ. The CDR3 covers 16 residues. V lost 3 bases, J lost 2 bases, and 17 bases lay in between. Written as DNA, the CDR3 is TGCGCCAGCAGCTCCACGCTTAGGACACTTCAAGAGACCCAGTACTTC. This sequence encodes CASSSTLRTLQETQYF. The full variable domain, with the rest looked up from reference TRBV5-1 and TRBJ2-5, is KAGVTQTPRYLIKTRGQQVTLSCSPISGHRSVSWYQQTPGQGLQFLFEYFSETQRNKGNFPGRFSGRQFSNSRSEMNVSTLELGDSALYLCASSSTLRTLQETQYFGPGTRLLVL.

The rearrangement joins TRBV29-1 to TRBJ2-2, with D unresolved. Trimming cost V 5 bases and J 8 bases, with 9 bases left between them. This CDR3 contains 11 residues. The germline V gene has CDR1 SQVTM and CDR2 ANQGSEA. This CDR3 is CSVLLSGELFF. CDR3 in DNA: TGCAGCGTTTTACTATCTGGGGAGCTGTTTTTT.